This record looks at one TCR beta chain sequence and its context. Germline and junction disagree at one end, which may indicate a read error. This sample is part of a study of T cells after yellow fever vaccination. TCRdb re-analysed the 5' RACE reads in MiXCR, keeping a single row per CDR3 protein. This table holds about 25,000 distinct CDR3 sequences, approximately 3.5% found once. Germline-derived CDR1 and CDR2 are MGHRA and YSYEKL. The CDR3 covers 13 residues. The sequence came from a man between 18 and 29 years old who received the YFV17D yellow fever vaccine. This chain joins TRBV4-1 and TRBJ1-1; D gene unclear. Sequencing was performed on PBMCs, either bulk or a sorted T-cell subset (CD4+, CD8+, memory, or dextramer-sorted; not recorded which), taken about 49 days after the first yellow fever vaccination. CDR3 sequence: CASGLGPNTEAFF. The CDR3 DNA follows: TGTGCCAGCGGCCTCGGGCCGAACACTGAAGCTTTCTTT.